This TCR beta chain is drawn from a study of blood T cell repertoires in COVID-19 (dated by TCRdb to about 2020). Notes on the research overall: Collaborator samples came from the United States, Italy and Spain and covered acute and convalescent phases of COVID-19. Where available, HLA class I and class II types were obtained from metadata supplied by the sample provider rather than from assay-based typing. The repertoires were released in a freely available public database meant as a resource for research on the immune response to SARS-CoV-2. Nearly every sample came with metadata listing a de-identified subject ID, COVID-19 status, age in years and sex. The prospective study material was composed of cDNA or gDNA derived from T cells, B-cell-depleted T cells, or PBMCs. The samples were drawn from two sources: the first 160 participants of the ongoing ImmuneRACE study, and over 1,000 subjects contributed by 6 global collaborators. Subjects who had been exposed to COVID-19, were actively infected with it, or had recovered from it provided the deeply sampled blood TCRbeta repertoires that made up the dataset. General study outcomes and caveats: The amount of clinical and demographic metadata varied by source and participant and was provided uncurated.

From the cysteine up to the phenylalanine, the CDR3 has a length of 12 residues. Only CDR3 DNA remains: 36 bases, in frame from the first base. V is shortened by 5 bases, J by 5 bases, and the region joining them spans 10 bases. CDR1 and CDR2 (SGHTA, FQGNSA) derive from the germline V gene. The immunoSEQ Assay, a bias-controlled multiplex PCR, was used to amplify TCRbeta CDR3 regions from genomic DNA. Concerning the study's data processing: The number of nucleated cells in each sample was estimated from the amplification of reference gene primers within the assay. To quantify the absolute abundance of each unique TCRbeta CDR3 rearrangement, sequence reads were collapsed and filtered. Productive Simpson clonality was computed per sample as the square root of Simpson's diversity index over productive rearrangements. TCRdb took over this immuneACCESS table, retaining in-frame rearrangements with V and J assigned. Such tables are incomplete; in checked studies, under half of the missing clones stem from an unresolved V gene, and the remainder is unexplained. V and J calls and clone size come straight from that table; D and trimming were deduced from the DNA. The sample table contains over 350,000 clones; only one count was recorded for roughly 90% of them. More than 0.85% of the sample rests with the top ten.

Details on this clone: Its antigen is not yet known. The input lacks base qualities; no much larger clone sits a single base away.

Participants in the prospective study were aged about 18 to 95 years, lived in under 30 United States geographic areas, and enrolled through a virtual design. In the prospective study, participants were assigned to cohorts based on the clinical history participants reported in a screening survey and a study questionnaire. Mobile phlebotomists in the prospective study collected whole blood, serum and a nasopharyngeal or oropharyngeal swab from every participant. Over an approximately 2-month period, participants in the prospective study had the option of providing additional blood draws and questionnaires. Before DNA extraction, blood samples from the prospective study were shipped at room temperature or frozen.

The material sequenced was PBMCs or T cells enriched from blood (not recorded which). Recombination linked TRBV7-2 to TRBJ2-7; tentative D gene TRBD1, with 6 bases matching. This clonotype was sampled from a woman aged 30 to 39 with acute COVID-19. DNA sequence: TGTGCCAGCAGCCCCACAGGGAACGAGCAGTACTTC. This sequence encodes CASSPTGNEQYF.